This TCR beta chain emerged from a study of blood T cells in healthy people across ages. The CDR3 has 16 amino acids. The V and J ends lost 3 bases and 0 bases respectively, with 12 bases between them. CDR1 is DFQATT and CDR2 is SNEGSKA in the germline V gene (reference sequence). Donors gave roughly 10 milliliters of peripheral blood apiece. Per-sample PBMC isolation yielded at least 6 million cells. Primers used in a second PCR of roughly 7 to 11 cycles were a sample-barcoded 5' primer and a J-beta primer mix. TCRdb re-called the 5' RACE reads through MiXCR, storing one row per CDR3 protein. Of roughly 1.9 million distinct CDR3 sequences detected, about 39% appear once; the ten largest clones hold under 25%. This clonotype appeared a few times.

The V and J genes are TRBV20-1 and TRBJ2-6, with D tentatively TRBD1 (5 bases). The sequenced material came from blood. The clonotype comes from a human donor in good health. The CDR3 is CSASRVFYSGANVLTF. As DNA, the CDR3 is TGCAGTGCTAGCAGGGTTTTTTACTCTGGGGCCAACGTCCTGACTTTC.